This T cell receptor beta chain derives from a study of T cells in Graves' hyperthyroidism and ophthalmopathy. Study summary: Initial diagnosis, before any treatment, was when peripheral blood was collected.

TCR beta CDR3 regions were amplified from RNA. Carried out on the TCR CDR3, a first-round RT-PCR used the HTBI primer set. One entry per CDR3 protein, called by TCRdb with MiXCR from the multiplex PCR reads. The sample lists about 590,000 distinct CDR3 sequences; 15% to 18% were seen once. Stable disease denoted Graves' hyperthyroidism without ophthalmopathy progression within 18 months. The V gene end was trimmed by 3 bases and the J gene end by 4 bases; junction bases not matched to a gene: 4. Germline CDR1 MGHRA, CDR2 YSYEKL. This CDR3 region has 14 residues. There are a few counts of this clonotype.

This receptor was taken from a woman in her 30s with Graves' hyperthyroidism. Sequencing input: blood. The J gene is TRBJ1-2, the V gene TRBV4-1, with 8 bases that match TRBD1. CDR3 DNA sequence: TGCGCCAGCAGCCATGACAGGGGCTTCTATGGCTACACCTTC. Its protein product is CASSHDRGFYGYTF.